The entry below gives a single T cell receptor (beta chain) sequence along with its context. Germline loops: CDR1 SGDLS, CDR2 YYNGEE. The V and J ends lost 4 bases and 0 bases, in that order; junction bases with no gene match: 7. The CDR3 extends over 18 amino acids. This entry belongs to a study of T cell changes during pregnancy in multiple sclerosis. Libraries were prepared by immunoSEQ multiplex PCR; TCRdb keeps only in-frame clonotypes and omits some of them. The repertoire holds approximately 50,000 clones, with about 91% as singletons. This clonotype was obtained from a female donor with multiple sclerosis, enrolled in a pregnancy study. The chain joins TRBV9 to TRBJ2-1; 13 nucleotides agree with TRBD2. Source: CD8+ T cells from peripheral blood mononuclear cells, taken after pregnancy. The CDR3 region has the DNA TGTGCCAGCAGCCCTCGGACTAGCGGGGGAAGCTCCTACAATGAGCAGTTCTTC. It encodes CASSPRTSGGSSYNEQFF.